This passage covers 5 T cell receptor gamma chains from one sample sequenced in a study of Vδ1+ human thymocytes. Whole-study findings and limits: In the thymus, TRG and TRD repertoires looked highly polyclonal with Gaussian CDR3 lengths.

The template was reverse-transcribed extracted RNA. Pooled V-gene forward primers with one constant-region reverse primer generated the CDR3 amplicons by multiplex PCR. TCRdb redid the clone calls on the multiplex PCR reads with CATT. Of approximately 40,000 gamma-chain clones in the sample, about 19% are singletons; the top ten hold roughly 2%. These receptors have no known antigen. The sample was Vdelta1+ gamma-delta thymocytes from the thymus. Described subset: FACS-sorted CD3+ TCRalphabeta- TCRVdelta1+ TCRVdelta2- thymocytes. The receptor set was obtained from a girl under three years old who had congenital heart surgery.

This clone was observed a few times. Just one base apart from a much larger clone, this may be a read error. The chain employs TRGV4 and TRGJP1. Losses at the gene ends were 3 bases for V and 3 bases for J; bases not matched to a gene: 1. This CDR3 comprises 13 residues. CDR1 and CDR2 from the germline V gene are EGSTGY and YDSYTSSV. This CDR3 reads CATWDPTGWFKIF. CDR3 nucleotide sequence: TGTGCCACCTGGGATCCCACTGGTTGGTTCAAGATATTT.

The chain employs TRGV4 and TRGJ1 or TRGJ2. CDR3 size: 14 residues. Germline CDR1 EGSTGY, CDR2 YDSYTSSV. Trimming at V came to 0 bases and at J to 7 bases, leaving 9 bases not matched to a gene. As DNA, the CDR3 is TGTGCCACCTGGGATGGGCCGAGGAGATATAAGAAACTCTTT. This encodes CATWDGPRRYKKLF.

The J gene is TRGJ1 or TRGJ2, the V gene TRGV8. With 4 bases clipped from V and 2 bases from J, the junction kept 11 bases outside the gene matches. Germline CDR1 reads VENAVY; CDR2 reads YDSYNSRV. The CDR3 totals 15 residues. CDR3 in DNA: TGTGCCACCTGGGACCACGACGGGTATTATTATAAGAAACTCTTT. It is translated as CATWDHDGYYYKKLF.

This clone was picked up a small number of times. V usage is TRGV3 and J usage is TRGJ1 or TRGJ2. Trimming cost V 0 bases and J 10 bases; bases outside gene matches: 9. This CDR3 is 13 amino acids long. Germline assignment: CDR1 VTNTFY and CDR2 YDVSTARD (reference sequence). CDR3 residues: CATWDRLAWKKLF. CDR3 nucleotides: TGTGCCACCTGGGACAGGCTCGCGTGGAAGAAACTCTTT.

This clone is medium-sized within its sample. Other DNA sequences in this specimen translate into the identical CDR3. The rearrangement joins TRGV4 to TRGJ1 or TRGJ2. This CDR3 is 12 amino acids long. V was pared by 2 bases and J by 4 bases, with 2 bases of the junction left unmatched. In germline, CDR1 is EGSTGY, CDR2 YDSYTSSV. The CDR3 bases are TGTGCCACCTGGGATGCATATTATAAGAAACTCTTT. Protein sequence: CATWDAYYKKLF.